What follows describes a single TCR beta chain. In the original analysis: Researchers report that nucleated cell counts were estimated from reference gene primer amplification. Using immunoSEQ multiplex PCR, the repertoire was profiled, and TCRdb retains in-frame clones only, with some absent. The V and J calls and clone size are taken from that table; D and trimming were inferred from the DNA. The sample has fewer than 200,000 clones; about 88% are singletons. These data come from a study of blood T cell repertoires in COVID-19. At the level of the study: Whether acute or convalescent, the COVID-19 samples came from the United States, Italy and Spain. From T cells, B-cell-depleted T cells, or PBMCs came the material, which was cDNA or gDNA.

Per germline, CDR1 MNHEY and CDR2 SVGAGI. The CDR3 totals 12 residues. With 7 bases removed from V and 5 bases from J, the gap between germline ends came to 8 bases. What was sequenced was PBMCs or T cells enriched from blood (not recorded which). The receptor comes from a woman aged 18-30 years who had recovered from COVID-19. The V gene is TRBV6-5, the J gene TRBJ2-2; D might be TRBD2 (6 bases). The CDR3 sequence: CASTGGTGELFF. The CDR3 nucleotides are TGTGCCAGCACCGGGGGAACCGGGGAGCTGTTTTTT.